This record concerns one T cell receptor beta chain sequence. Its antigen is currently unknown. This sample stems from a study of memory B cells and T cells in multiple sclerosis. Trimming took 4 bases from V and 5 from J; bases not matched to a gene: 6. CDR3 length: 14 residues. Germline V gene lookup returns CDR1 SGHRS and CDR2 YFSETQ. The study's findings and limits: Normalization was needed because clone-set size differences affected shared clonotype counts.

TCRdb's copy holds only in-frame clones and misses some; the assay was immunoSEQ multiplex PCR. The table lists some 7,000 clones, roughly 62% of them singletons, with 30% to 35% in the top ten. The chain recombines TRBV5-1 with TRBJ2-5; the match to TRBD1 covers 9 bases. This receptor was obtained from a human donor with multiple sclerosis. Sequenced material: memory (CD45RO+) CD8+ T cells from blood. CDR3 region: CASSAGQGGETQYF. CDR3 DNA sequence: TGCGCCAGCAGCGCGGGACAGGGAGGCGAGACCCAGTACTTC.